This TCR beta chain was documented in a study of blood T cell repertoires in COVID-19. Assay: immunoSEQ multiplex PCR; the TCRdb copy retains only in-frame clones and omits some. The sample carries 350,000 to 450,000 clones, more than 75% recorded once. This TCR derives from a woman in her sixties or seventies with COVID-19, enrolled during active disease. Material: peripheral blood.

The CDR3 is CASSFIGNTIYF. The CDR3, as DNA: TGTGCCAGCAGCTTTATCGGAAACACCATATATTTT. The V call is TRBV11-2, the J call TRBJ1-3; no clear D gene. The CDR3 loop spans 12 amino acids. V lost 3 bases and J 4 bases, leaving 4 bases between the germline ends. The germline V gene encodes CDR1 SGHAT and CDR2 FQNNGV.